This T cell receptor beta chain was documented in a study of T-cell reconstitution after alpha-beta-depleted transplantation in children. This clonotype has a count of ten or more. Molecular barcoding with unique molecular identifiers was used for the TCRbeta library. TCRdb analysed the PCR reads with MiXCR anew, one entry per CDR3 protein. The table lists 700,000 to 850,000 distinct CDR3 sequences, under 20% of them singletons. The CDR3 runs 17 residues. Germline V gene lookup returns CDR1 SGHRS and CDR2 YFSETQ. Trimming removed 0 bases from V and 2 bases from J, with 16 bases in between. The rearrangement uses TRBV5-1 and TRBJ2-3; D is unresolved. The sequencing used PBMCs, mostly from graft donor cells, collected 360 days after TCRalphabeta/CD19-depleted stem cell transplant. The sequence was collected from a male patient younger than 18 who had a stem cell transplant for acute lymphoblastic leukemia, so the T cells may come from the graft donor. The CDR3 loop is CASSLVLPRKVTDTQYF. For the CDR3, the DNA is TGCGCCAGCAGCTTGGTCCTCCCTAGGAAGGTCACAGATACGCAGTATTTT.